Below, 23 T cell receptor beta chains from the same sample are listed, as sequenced in a study of blood T cell repertoires in COVID-19. Assay used: immunoSEQ multiplex PCR; TCRdb lists only in-frame clones, some missing. The sample lists 150,000 to 200,000 clones; around 80% were seen once. The specimen was PBMCs or T cells enriched from blood (not recorded which). All receptors come from a man aged 35-49 years who had recovered from COVID-19.

V usage is TRBV6-5 and J usage is TRBJ2-7; TRBD1 is a possible D gene (5 bases). V lost 0 bases to trimming and J lost 3 bases, with 9 bases between them. The CDR3 length is 14 residues. Germline CDR1 MNHEY, CDR2 SVGAGI. The CDR3 region has the DNA TGTGCCAGCAGTTACTCAAGGGGAAACTACGAGCAGTACTTC. Residues: CASSYSRGNYEQYF.

This clone has a handful of counts. For the CDR3, the DNA is TGTGCCAGCAGCCGAGACAGGGGGGCCGAGCAGTACGTC. This codes for CASSRDRGAEQYV. The chain recombines TRBV6-5 with TRBJ2-7, with TRBD1 matching 9 bases. V shed 6 bases, J shed 6 bases, and the junction held 6 bases outside the gene matches. The V gene's germline CDR1 is MNHEY and CDR2 SVGAGI. The length of the CDR3 is 13 residues.

The gene calls are TRBV18 and TRBJ2-5, with 8 bases matching TRBD1. The germline CDR1 and CDR2 sequences are KGHSH and LQKENI. The CDR3 is 14 residues long. The V segment lost 6 bases and the J segment 9 bases; nucleotides outside the gene matches: 12. As DNA, the CDR3 is TGTGCCAGCTCGAATCAGGGGGCAAGTGGGGCCCAGTACTTC. Protein sequence: CASSNQGASGAQYF.

The CDR3 here is CASSPGTSGGSETQYF. In nucleotides, the CDR3 is TGCGCCAGCAGCCCCGGGACTAGCGGGGGCTCAGAGACCCAGTACTTC. V usage is TRBV5-1 and J usage is TRBJ2-5; 14 bases match TRBD2. The CDR3 is 16 residues long. Losses at the gene ends were 4 bases for V and 4 bases for J; bases not matched to a gene: 6. Germline V gives CDR1 SGHRS, CDR2 YFSETQ.

This rearrangement joins TRBV2 to TRBJ2-7, with a weak D call TRBD2 (6 bases). Trimming took 4 bases from V and 2 from J, leaving 15 bases between them. Germline V gene data show CDR1 as SNHLY and CDR2 as FYNNEI. The CDR3 extends over 15 amino acids. CDR3 DNA: TGTGCCAGCAGTGGGGGCGGGACGGCCCCCTACGAGCAGTACGTC. It encodes CASSGGGTAPYEQYV.

Only a few counts were recorded for this clone. The J gene is TRBJ2-7, the V gene TRBV30; D uncertain. CDR1 is GTSNPN, CDR2 SVGIG, per germline (reference sequence). V shed 4 bases and J shed 1 base, with 8 bases lying between them. This CDR3 is 12 amino acids long. The CDR3 is CAWNLVSYEQYF. Written as DNA, the CDR3 is TGTGCCTGGAATCTTGTATCCTACGAGCAGTACTTC.

The chain is built from TRBV29-1 and TRBJ2-6, with D perhaps matching TRBD2 (5 bases). The CDR3 is made up of 13 amino acids. Trimming pared 6 bases from V and 0 bases from J, leaving 6 bases between. Germline-derived CDR1 and CDR2 are SQVTM and ANQGSEA. CDR3 region: CSVDFSGANVLTF. The CDR3 region has the DNA TGCAGCGTGGACTTCTCTGGGGCCAACGTCCTGACTTTC.

CDR3 sequence: CASRGEGTGWYGYTF. The CDR3 region has the DNA TGCGCCAGCAGAGGCGAAGGGACAGGGTGGTATGGCTACACCTTC. The chain couples TRBV5-1 to TRBJ1-2; 9 bases are shared with TRBD1. V lost 5 bases to trimming and J lost 5 bases; unmatched junction nucleotides: 10. This CDR3 spans 15 amino acids. Germline loops: CDR1 SGHRS, CDR2 YFSETQ.

This clone was seen once. The genes are TRBV11-2 and TRBJ2-5, with 11 nucleotides matching TRBD2. The germline V gene encodes CDR1 SGHAT and CDR2 FQNNGV. The CDR3 has 19 amino acids. V shed 5 bases, J shed 5 bases, and the junction held 19 bases outside the gene matches. The CDR3 is CASSPTGRLAGGEVETQYF. CDR3 bases: TGTGCCAGCAGCCCAACCGGACGTCTAGCGGGGGGCGAGGTCGAGACCCAGTACTTC.

V usage is TRBV10-1 and J usage is TRBJ1-5; 8 bases line up with TRBD1. V was clipped by 2 bases and J by 6 bases; unmatched bases: 3. CDR3 length: 14 amino acids. In germline, CDR1 is WNHNN, CDR2 SYGVQD (reference sequence). DNA of the CDR3: TGCGCCAGCAGTGAGCAGGGGGCGCGTCAGCCCCAGCATTTT. It translates to CASSEQGARQPQHF.

The CDR3 is CASSQDGAPRQELFF. For the CDR3, the DNA is TGCGCCAGCAGCCAAGATGGGGCCCCCCGTCAGGAGCTGTTTTTT. This chain joins TRBV4-1 and TRBJ2-2; D possibly corresponds to TRBD1 (5 bases). V dropped 0 bases and J dropped 10 bases, with 15 bases sitting between them. Germline V gene data show CDR1 as MGHRA and CDR2 as YSYEKL. The CDR3 totals 15 residues.

The chain combines TRBV2 with TRBJ2-7, with 8 bases matching TRBD1. CDR1 is SNHLY, CDR2 FYNNEI, per germline. V shed 6 bases, J shed 3 bases, and the junction held 13 bases outside the gene matches. CDR3 length: 16 residues. This CDR3 reads CASRGSDRGPVYEQYF. CDR3 coding DNA: TGTGCCAGCAGGGGTTCTGACAGGGGCCCTGTCTACGAGCAGTACTTC.

The gene calls are TRBV5-4 and TRBJ2-1; a possible D gene is TRBD1 (5 bases). This CDR3 comprises 13 residues. Germline assignment: CDR1 SGHNT and CDR2 YYREEE (reference sequence). V shed 0 bases and J shed 11 bases, with 12 bases lying between them. CDR3 in DNA: TGTGCCAGCAGCTTGGTACAGGACGGCAAGCAGTTCTTC. As protein: CASSLVQDGKQFF.

The genes are TRBV19 and TRBJ2-1; 9 bases fit TRBD2. The CDR3 covers 20 residues. Germline V gives CDR1 LNHDA, CDR2 SQIVND (reference sequence). V shed 5 bases, J shed 0 bases, and the junction held 17 bases outside the gene matches. The CDR3 loop reads CASSQRAGGGAIGSYNEQFF. The DNA for the CDR3 is TGTGCCAGTAGTCAGCGGGCCGGCGGGGGGGCGATTGGCTCCTACAATGAGCAGTTCTTC.

This clone is medium-sized. CDR3 region: CASSALTGLANEKLFF. The CDR3 nucleotides are TGTGCCAGCAGCGCCCTAACAGGGTTGGCTAATGAAAAACTGTTTTTT. The chain has TRBV5-5 and TRBJ1-4, with D possibly matching TRBD1 (6 bases). This CDR3 is 16 amino acids long. Per the germline V gene, CDR1 is SGHKS and CDR2 is YYEKEE (reference sequence). Trimming removed 4 bases from V and 3 bases from J, with 16 bases in between.

J is TRBJ1-2 and V is TRBV30, with D hard to call. Trimming took 0 bases from V and 5 from J, leaving 4 bases between them. Per germline, CDR1 GTSNPN and CDR2 SVGIG (reference sequence). The CDR3 spans 11 residues. CDR3 in amino acids: CAWSVLYGYTF. The CDR3 DNA reads TGTGCCTGGAGTGTACTTTATGGCTACACCTTC.

The chain joins TRBV10-3 to TRBJ1-6, with 7 bases matching TRBD1. V shed 3 bases and J 14 bases; nucleotides not matched to a gene: 4. Germline CDR1 reads ENHRY; CDR2 reads SYGVKD. This CDR3 is 12 amino acids long. CDR3 sequence: CAISDSTGSLHF. The CDR3 DNA reads as TGTGCCATCAGTGACTCGACAGGGTCCCTCCACTTT.

The chain recombines TRBV7-9 with TRBJ1-2; D ambiguous. V was shortened by 6 bases and J by 1 base, with 9 bases between the two germline ends. CDR3 length: 13 amino acids. The germline gives CDR1 SEHNR, CDR2 FQNEAQ (reference sequence). CDR3 DNA: TGTGCCAGCAGTCAAGCTCTTAACTATGGCTACACCTTC. Protein: CASSQALNYGYTF.

This clone was picked up a small number of times. The rearrangement uses TRBV30 and TRBJ1-5; D is possibly TRBD1 (6 bases). Trimming pared 6 bases from V and 0 bases from J, leaving 12 bases between. The CDR3 has 14 residues. CDR1 is GTSNPN, CDR2 SVGIG, per germline (reference sequence). CDR3 bases: TGTGCCTGCCAAACAGGGAATAGCAATCAGCCCCAGCATTTT. Protein product: CACQTGNSNQPQHF. The full variable domain, in which reference TRBV30 and TRBJ1-5 provide the parts outside the CDR3, is SQTIHQWPATLVQPVGSPLSLECTVEGTSNPNLYWYRQAAGRGLQLLFYSVGIGQISSEVPQNLSASRPQDRQFILSSKKLLLSDSGFYLCACQTGNSNQPQHFGDGTRLSIL.

CDR3 bases: TGTGCCAGGCCGAGGTGGGGGGCGAACACCGGGGAGCTGTTTTTT. It translates to CARPRWGANTGELFF. This chain links TRBV3-1 (or the pseudogene TRBV3-2) with TRBJ2-2; maybe TRBD2 (6 bases). V was trimmed by 9 bases and J by 0 bases, leaving 14 bases between them. The germline V gene has CDR1 LGHDT and CDR2 YNNKEL (reference sequence). CDR3 size: 15 residues.

This clone was seen a single time. The CDR3 DNA reads as TGTGCCAGCAGTTTATCGGGGTACGAGCAGTACTTC. This encodes CASSLSGYEQYF. The chain has TRBV13 and TRBJ2-7, with D perhaps matching TRBD2 (5 bases). V was shortened by 6 bases and J by 4 bases, with 10 bases between the two germline ends. Germline loops: CDR1 PRHDT, CDR2 FYEKMQ (reference sequence). The CDR3 has 12 amino acids.

The rearrangement links TRBV4-1 to TRBJ2-1, with D possibly TRBD2 on 7 matching bases. This CDR3 has 17 amino acids. The V end lost 0 bases, the J end lost 3 bases, and 15 bases lay between the germline ends. Germline V gene lookup returns CDR1 MGHRA and CDR2 YSYEKL. This CDR3 is CASSQEWGGGRYNEQFF. The DNA for the CDR3 is TGCGCCAGCAGCCAAGAATGGGGCGGGGGCCGCTACAATGAGCAGTTCTTC.

The rearrangement joins TRBV6-6 to TRBJ1-2; D remains ambiguous. The CDR3 contains 14 residues. From germline, CDR1 is MNHNY and CDR2 SVGAGI (reference sequence). V gave up 2 bases and J gave up 8 bases, with 15 bases separating them. The CDR3 region has the DNA TGTGCCAGCAGTTACCTAGGACTTCTCACGGGCTACACCTTC. This encodes CASSYLGLLTGYTF.